The 26 T cell receptor beta chains presented below share a single source sample, sequenced in a study of blood T cell repertoires in COVID-19. The table came from immunoSEQ multiplex PCR; TCRdb's copy has only in-frame clones and leaves some out. In the table there are about 310,000 clones, around 89% of which are singletons. The sample taken for sequencing was PBMCs or T cells enriched from blood (not recorded which). The origin of the receptors is a woman in her thirties or forties who had recovered from COVID-19.

The chain recombines TRBV28 with TRBJ1-1; D might be TRBD1 (6 bases). This CDR3 spans 16 amino acids. The V gene's germline CDR1 is MDHEN and CDR2 SYDVKM. V was pared by 4 bases and J by 3 bases, with 18 bases between. The CDR3 region is CASSSPAGAGDTEAFF. CDR3 coding DNA: TGTGCCAGCAGTTCCCCGGCAGGGGCGGGCGACACTGAAGCTTTCTTT. Variable domain in full (rest from reference TRBV28 and TRBJ1-1): DVKVTQSSRYLVKRTGEKVFLECVQDMDHENMFWYRQDPGLGLRLIYFSYDVKMKEKGDIPEGYSVSREKKERFSLILESASTNQTSMYLCASSSPAGAGDTEAFFGQGTRLTVV.

The chain uses TRBV7-3 and TRBJ2-2, with D possibly matching TRBD2 (5 bases). CDR1 is SGHTA and CDR2 is FQGTGA in the germline V gene. Trimming removed 6 bases from V and 3 bases from J, with 17 bases in between. The CDR3 consists of 16 residues. This CDR3 is CASSSTAGLYTGELFF. CDR3 coding DNA: TGTGCCAGCAGTTCGACTGCGGGTTTGTACACCGGGGAGCTGTTTTTT. Using reference TRBV7-3 and TRBJ2-2 for the parts outside the CDR3, the full variable domain is GAGVSQTPSNKVTEKGKYVELRCDPISGHTALYWYRQSLGQGPEFLIYFQGTGAADDSGLPNDRFFAVRPEGSVSTLKIQRTERGDSAVYLCASSSTAGLYTGELFFGEGSRLTVL.

The chain has TRBV30 and TRBJ1-5; D gene unclear. Trimming stripped 5 bases from V and 5 bases from J, with 13 bases between. This CDR3 is 13 amino acids long. CDR1 and CDR2 (germline): GTSNPN, SVGIG (reference sequence). CDR3 protein: CAWQGRFDQPQHF. The CDR3 DNA reads as TGTGCCTGGCAAGGGAGGTTCGATCAGCCCCAGCATTTT.

The V and J genes are TRBV13 and TRBJ2-7, with 10 bases lining up with TRBD2. V lost 2 bases to trimming and J lost 0 bases; unmatched junction nucleotides: 4. The CDR3 consists of 16 residues. Looked up from germline, CDR1 is PRHDT and CDR2 is FYEKMQ (reference sequence). The CDR3 DNA reads as TGTGCCAGCAGCTTACGGACTAGCGGTAGCTCCTACGAGCAGTACTTC. This sequence encodes CASSLRTSGSSYEQYF.

V is TRBV19 and J is TRBJ2-2, with TRBD2 matching 11 bases. J was trimmed by 4 bases and V by 7 bases; bases with no gene match: 11. Germline CDR1 is LNHDA and CDR2 is SQIVND (reference sequence). This CDR3 region has 17 residues. The CDR3 region has the DNA TGTGCCAGTACCACGACCTGGACTAGCGGGTTCACCGGGGAGCTGTTTTTT. Protein: CASTTTWTSGFTGELFF.

This chain connects TRBV4-1 to TRBJ2-3, with 10 bases that match TRBD2. Trimming took 1 base from V and 5 from J; bases not matched to a gene: 21. The germline gives CDR1 MGHRA, CDR2 YSYEKL. The CDR3 is 21 amino acids. The CDR3 DNA sequence: TGCGCCAGCAGCCAAGTAATAGGGATCAGCGGGAGGGCCTTTATGAGAGATACGCAGTATTTT. Protein product: CASSQVIGISGRAFMRDTQYF.

The V call is TRBV24-1, the J call TRBJ2-4, with 9 bases matching TRBD1. The CDR3 loop spans 14 amino acids. The V gene's germline CDR1 is KGHDR and CDR2 SFDVKD. V dropped 3 bases and J dropped 10; count of bases not matched to a gene: 6. The CDR3 loop is CATSDRLGTGIQYF. In DNA, the CDR3 is TGTGCCACCAGTGATCGCCTCGGGACAGGGATTCAGTACTTC.

The chain recombines TRBV6-5 with TRBJ2-2, with 12 bases fitting TRBD2. V lost 6 bases, J lost 5 bases, and 4 bases stayed unmatched. Per the germline V gene, CDR1 is MNHEY and CDR2 is SVGAGI. The CDR3 totals 15 residues. CDR3 DNA sequence: TGTGCCAGCAGACTAGCGGGGGGTTCAACCGGGGAGCTGTTTTTT. Amino acids: CASRLAGGSTGELFF.

The chain uses TRBV7-9 and TRBJ2-1; D gene ambiguous. The CDR3 spans 15 residues. V was clipped by 4 bases and J by 9 bases, with 19 bases between them. Germline lookup yields CDR1 SEHNR and CDR2 FQNEAQ (reference sequence). The CDR3 nucleotides are TGTGCCAGCAGCTCCCCGAGTCCCACCTACGGTGAGCAGTTCTTC. Amino acids: CASSSPSPTYGEQFF.

The rearrangement joins TRBV27 to TRBJ1-2, with TRBD1 identical over 10 bases. Losses at the gene ends were 4 bases for V and 8 bases for J; bases not matched to a gene: 10. The CDR3 extends over 15 amino acids. Germline V gene data show CDR1 as MNHEY and CDR2 as SMNVEV (reference sequence). CDR3 in DNA: TGTGCCAGCAGTTCATGGACAGGGGGATTATGGGGCTACACCTTC. This gives the protein CASSSWTGGLWGYTF.

This rearrangement joins TRBV7-3 to TRBJ2-1; 9 bases agree with TRBD2. With 5 bases clipped from V and 6 bases from J, the junction kept 17 bases outside the gene matches. Germline CDR1 is SGHTA and CDR2 is FQGTGA. This CDR3 contains 18 residues. The CDR3 region is CASSLSNWREGRVNEQFF. CDR3 sequence (DNA): TGTGCCAGCAGCCTTAGCAACTGGCGGGAGGGCCGTGTCAATGAGCAGTTCTTC.

The chain couples TRBV7-9 to TRBJ2-1, with D possibly TRBD2 on 6 matching bases. The CDR3 is 13 amino acids. Germline V gene lookup returns CDR1 SEHNR and CDR2 FQNEAQ (reference sequence). The V end lost 10 bases, the J end lost 1 base, and 11 bases lay between the germline ends. CDR3 nucleotide sequence: TGTGCCATCGGGACTTTTTCCTACAATGAGCAGTTCTTC. Protein: CAIGTFSYNEQFF.

This chain connects TRBV7-2 to TRBJ2-1, with D unclear. The CDR3 consists of 13 residues. Germline CDR1 SGHTA, CDR2 FQGNSA. Trimming cost V 2 bases and J 6 bases, with 8 bases left between them. CDR3 sequence: CASSLTLTNEQFF. DNA of the CDR3: TGTGCCAGCAGCTTAACCCTAACCAATGAGCAGTTCTTC.

A word on this clone: A junction boundary mismatches the germline segment, possibly from a read error. The chain couples TRBV18 to TRBJ2-7, with 9 positions matching TRBD1. The germline V gene encodes CDR1 KGHSH and CDR2 LQKENI. The CDR3 is 13 residues long. CDR3 sequence: CAGSPGQGYEQYF. The CDR3 DNA reads as TGTGCCGGCTCGCCGGGACAGGGCTACGAGCAGTACTTC.

This clone was seen a few times. The rearrangement uses TRBV19 and TRBJ2-1; 14 bases map to TRBD2. In germline, CDR1 is LNHDA, CDR2 SQIVND (reference sequence). The CDR3 is 15 amino acids. With V trimmed by 3 bases and J by 10 bases, 5 bases remained unmatched. Here the CDR3 reads CASSIGTSGSGEQFF. The DNA for the CDR3 is TGTGCCAGTAGTATCGGGACTAGCGGGAGTGGGGAGCAGTTCTTC.

The chain uses TRBV29-1 and TRBJ2-1; 9 positions match TRBD2. CDR3 length equals 14 residues. In germline, CDR1 is SQVTM, CDR2 ANQGSEA. V gave up 4 bases and J gave up 3 bases; unmatched junction bases: 4. The CDR3, as DNA: TGCAGCGTTGCCCTAGCGGGAAACTACAATGAGCAGTTCTTC. Protein sequence: CSVALAGNYNEQFF.

The chain is built from TRBV18 and TRBJ1-1, with D possibly matching TRBD1 (5 bases). CDR1 is KGHSH, CDR2 LQKENI, per germline. The CDR3 contains 14 residues. V lost 6 bases to trimming and J lost 4 bases, with 15 bases between them. The DNA of the CDR3 is TGTGCCAGCTCGGAGGCCCGGGGGGGCACTGAAGCTTTCTTT. This translates into CASSEARGGTEAFF.

This clone was counted a single time. The chain links TRBV4-1 to TRBJ1-2, with D maybe TRBD1 (6 bases). The germline V gene has CDR1 MGHRA and CDR2 YSYEKL. The CDR3 is 13 residues long. V lost 4 bases, J lost 5 bases, and 11 bases lay in between. The CDR3 region is CASSPDSSYGYTF. The CDR3 region has the DNA TGCGCCAGCAGCCCGGACAGTTCTTATGGCTACACCTTC.

The genes are TRBV2 and TRBJ2-7; TRBD2 agrees at 11 bases. V trimming: 3 bases; J trimming: 6 bases; junction bases outside the gene matches: 7. Germline-derived CDR1 and CDR2 are SNHLY and FYNNEI. CDR3 length equals 15 residues. The CDR3 coding sequence is TGTGCCAGCAGTGAGAAACTAGCGGGAGCCCCCGAGCAGTACTTC. Residues: CASSEKLAGAPEQYF.

The J gene is TRBJ2-7, the V gene TRBV29-1, with TRBD2 matching over 10 bases. CDR1 SQVTM and CDR2 ANQGSEA come from the germline V gene. There are 12 residues in the CDR3. After removal of 6 bases from V and 6 bases from J, the junction contained 5 bases not matched to a gene. Written as DNA, the CDR3 is TGCAGCGTCTCTAGCGGGAGAATCGAGCAGTACTTC. Its translation: CSVSSGRIEQYF.

The DNA for the CDR3 is TGTGCCAGCAGTTTATCAGGGGTTACTGAAGCTTTCTTT. This codes for CASSLSGVTEAFF. The rearrangement joins TRBV27 to TRBJ1-1, with D perhaps matching TRBD1 (5 bases). From germline, CDR1 is MNHEY and CDR2 SMNVEV (reference sequence). The CDR3 consists of 13 residues. V was shortened by 0 bases and J by 5 bases, with 7 bases between the two germline ends.

The V and J genes are TRBV9 and TRBJ1-2, with 7 positions matching TRBD1. This CDR3 is 15 amino acids long. The V segment lost 2 bases and the J segment 6 bases; nucleotides outside the gene matches: 10. CDR1 is SGDLS and CDR2 is YYNGEE in the germline V gene. The CDR3 DNA is TGTGCCAGCAGCGTTAACCTTCAGGGGGGTAATGGCTACACCTTC. The encoded protein is CASSVNLQGGNGYTF.

The V and J genes are TRBV11-3 and TRBJ2-1, with TRBD2 as a possible D gene (6 bases). CDR3 size: 15 residues. V dropped 3 bases and J dropped 4 bases, with 13 bases sitting between them. Germline lookup yields CDR1 SGHNT and CDR2 YENEEA. CDR3 sequence: CASSFPGTAYNEQFF. The DNA for the CDR3 is TGTGCCAGCAGCTTCCCCGGGACTGCATACAATGAGCAGTTCTTC.

The chain uses TRBV12-5 and TRBJ2-3; 8 nucleotides line up with TRBD1. The CDR3 covers 15 residues. The germline CDR1 and CDR2 sequences are LGHNT and FRNRAP. With 5 bases clipped from V and 3 bases from J, the junction kept 7 bases outside the gene matches. Here the CDR3 reads CASGGRQGYTDTQYF. The CDR3 DNA sequence: TGTGCTAGTGGTGGTAGACAGGGGTATACAGATACGCAGTATTTT.

The chain uses TRBV7-2 and TRBJ2-7, with a possible D match to TRBD2 (5 bases). The CDR3 covers 15 residues. Germline lookup yields CDR1 SGHTA and CDR2 FQGNSA. The germline V and J ends were trimmed by 5 bases and 0 bases, with 14 bases remaining between them. CDR3 in DNA: TGTGCCAGCAGCGTCGGACTCTCCAGCTCCTACGAGCAGTACTTC. Its protein product is CASSVGLSSSYEQYF.

This rearrangement joins TRBV7-8 to TRBJ1-4; 8 bases are shared with TRBD1. Unmatched junction bases numbered 7, after V lost 3 bases and J lost 7 bases. Germline V lookup: CDR1 SGHVS, CDR2 FQNEAQ. This CDR3 has 15 amino acids. The CDR3 loop reads CASSFSGGAGEKLFF. DNA of the CDR3: TGTGCCAGCAGCTTTTCAGGGGGCGCAGGTGAAAAACTGTTTTTT. Filled out from reference TRBV7-8 and TRBJ1-4, the complete variable domain reads GAGVSQSPRYKVAKRGQDVALRCDPISGHVSLFWYQQALGQGPEFLTYFQNEAQLDKSGLPSDRFFAERPEGSVSTLKIQRTQQEDSAVYLCASSFSGGAGEKLFFGSGTQLSVL.